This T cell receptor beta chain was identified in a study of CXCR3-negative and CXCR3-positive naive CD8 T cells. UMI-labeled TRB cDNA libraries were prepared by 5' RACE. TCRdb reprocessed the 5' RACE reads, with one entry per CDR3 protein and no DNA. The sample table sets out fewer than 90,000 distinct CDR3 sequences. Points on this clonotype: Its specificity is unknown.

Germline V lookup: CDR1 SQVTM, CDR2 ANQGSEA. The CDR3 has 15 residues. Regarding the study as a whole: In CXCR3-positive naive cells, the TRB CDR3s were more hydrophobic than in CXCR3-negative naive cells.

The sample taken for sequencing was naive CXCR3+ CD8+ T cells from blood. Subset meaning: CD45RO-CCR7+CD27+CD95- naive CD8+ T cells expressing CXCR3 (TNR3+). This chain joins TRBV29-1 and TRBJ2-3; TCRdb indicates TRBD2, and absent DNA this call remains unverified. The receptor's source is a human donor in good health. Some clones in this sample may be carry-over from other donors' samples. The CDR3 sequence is CSVEPGPAGADTQYF.